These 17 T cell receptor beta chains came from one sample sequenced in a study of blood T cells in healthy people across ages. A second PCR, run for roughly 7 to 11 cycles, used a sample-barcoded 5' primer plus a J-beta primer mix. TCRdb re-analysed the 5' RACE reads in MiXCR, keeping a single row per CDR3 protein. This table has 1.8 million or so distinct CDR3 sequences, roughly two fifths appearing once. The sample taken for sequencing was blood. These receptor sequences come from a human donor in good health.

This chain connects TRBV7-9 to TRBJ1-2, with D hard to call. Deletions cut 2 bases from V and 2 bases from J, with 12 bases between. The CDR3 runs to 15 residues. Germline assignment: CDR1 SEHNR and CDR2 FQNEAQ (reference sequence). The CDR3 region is CASSLIRPENYGYTF. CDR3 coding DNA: TGTGCCAGCAGCTTAATCCGACCCGAGAACTATGGCTACACCTTC.

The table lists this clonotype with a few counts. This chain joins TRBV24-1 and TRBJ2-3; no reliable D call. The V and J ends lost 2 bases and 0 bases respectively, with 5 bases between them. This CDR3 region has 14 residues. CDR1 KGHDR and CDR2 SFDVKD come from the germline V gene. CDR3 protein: CATSDSGSTDTQYF. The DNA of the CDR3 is TGTGCCACCAGTGATTCCGGGAGCACAGATACGCAGTATTTT.

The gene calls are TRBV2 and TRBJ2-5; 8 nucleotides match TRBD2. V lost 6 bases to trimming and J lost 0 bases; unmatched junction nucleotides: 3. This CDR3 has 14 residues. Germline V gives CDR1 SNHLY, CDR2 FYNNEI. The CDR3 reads CASRERGHQETQYF. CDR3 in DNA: TGTGCCAGCAGGGAGCGGGGGCACCAAGAGACCCAGTACTTC.

The CDR3 here is CASSRTSGAAYEQYF. In DNA, the CDR3 is TGTGCCAGCAGCCGGACTAGCGGGGCGGCCTACGAGCAGTACTTC. V gene TRBV7-2 combines with J gene TRBJ2-7; TRBD2 aligns across 12 bases. Germline CDR1 is SGHTA and CDR2 is FQGNSA. This CDR3 has 15 amino acids. The J segment lost 2 bases and the V segment lost 5 bases, leaving 4 bases of the junction unmatched.

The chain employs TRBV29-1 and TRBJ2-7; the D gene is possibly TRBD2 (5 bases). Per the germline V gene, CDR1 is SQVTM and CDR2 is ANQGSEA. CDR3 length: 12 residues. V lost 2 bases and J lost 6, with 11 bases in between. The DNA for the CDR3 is TGCAGCGTTGAAATCGGGGTAGGCGAGCAGTACTTC. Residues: CSVEIGVGEQYF.

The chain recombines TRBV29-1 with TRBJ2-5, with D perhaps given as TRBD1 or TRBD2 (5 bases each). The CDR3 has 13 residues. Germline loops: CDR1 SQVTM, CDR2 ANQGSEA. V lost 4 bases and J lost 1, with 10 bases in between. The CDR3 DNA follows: TGCAGCGTTGGAGGGGCAGCCCAAGAGACCCAGTACTTC. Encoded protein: CSVGGAAQETQYF. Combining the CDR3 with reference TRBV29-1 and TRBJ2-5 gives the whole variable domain SAVISQKPSRDICQRGTSLTIQCQVDSQVTMMFWYRQQPGQSLTLIATANQGSEATYESGFVIDKFPISRPNLTFSTLTVSNMSPEDSSIYLCSVGGAAQETQYFGPGTRLLVL.

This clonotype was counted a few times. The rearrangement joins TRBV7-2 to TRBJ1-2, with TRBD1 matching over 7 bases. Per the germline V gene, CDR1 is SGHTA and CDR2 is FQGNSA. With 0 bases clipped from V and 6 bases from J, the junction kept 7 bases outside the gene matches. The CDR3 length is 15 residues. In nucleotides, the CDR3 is TGTGCCAGCAGCTTAGCCGTGGACAGGAAGGATGGCTACACCTTC. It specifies CASSLAVDRKDGYTF.

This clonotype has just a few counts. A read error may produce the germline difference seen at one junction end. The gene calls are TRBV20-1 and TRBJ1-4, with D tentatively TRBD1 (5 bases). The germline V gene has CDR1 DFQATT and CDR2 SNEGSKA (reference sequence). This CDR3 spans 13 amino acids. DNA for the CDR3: TGCGGTGCTCCGGGGGACACTAATGAAAAACTGTTTTTT. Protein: CGAPGDTNEKLFF.

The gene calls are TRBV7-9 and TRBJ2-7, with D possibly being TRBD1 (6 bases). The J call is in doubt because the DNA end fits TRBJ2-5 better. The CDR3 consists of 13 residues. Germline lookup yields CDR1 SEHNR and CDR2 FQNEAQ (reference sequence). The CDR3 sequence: CASSRDKGETQYF. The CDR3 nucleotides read TGTGCCAGCAGCCGGGACAAGGGGGAGACCCAGTACTTC.

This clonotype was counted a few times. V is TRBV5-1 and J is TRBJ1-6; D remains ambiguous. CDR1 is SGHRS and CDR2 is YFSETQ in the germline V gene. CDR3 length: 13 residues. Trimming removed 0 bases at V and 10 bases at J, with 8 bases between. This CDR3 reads CASSLDGFSPLHF. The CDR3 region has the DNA TGCGCCAGCAGCTTGGACGGGTTCTCACCCCTCCACTTT.

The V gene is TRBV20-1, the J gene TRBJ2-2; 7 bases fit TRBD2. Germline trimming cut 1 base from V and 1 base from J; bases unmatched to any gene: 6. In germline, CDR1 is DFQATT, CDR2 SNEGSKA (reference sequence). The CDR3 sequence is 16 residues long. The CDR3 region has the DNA TGCAGTGCTAGAGTTCCGGGCGGGGGGAACACCGGGGAGCTGTTTTTT. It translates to CSARVPGGGNTGELFF.

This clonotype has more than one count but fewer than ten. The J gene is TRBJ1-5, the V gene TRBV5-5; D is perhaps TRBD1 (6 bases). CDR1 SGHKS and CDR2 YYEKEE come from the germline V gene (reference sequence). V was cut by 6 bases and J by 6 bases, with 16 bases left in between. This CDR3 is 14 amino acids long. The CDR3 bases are TGTGCCAGCACTTATGGGGACAACGTTCAGCCCCAGCATTTT. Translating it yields CASTYGDNVQPQHF.

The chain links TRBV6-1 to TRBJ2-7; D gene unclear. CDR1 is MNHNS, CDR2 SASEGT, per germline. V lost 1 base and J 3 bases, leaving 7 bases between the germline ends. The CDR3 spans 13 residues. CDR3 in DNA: TGTGCCAGCAGTGAAGGGGCACGCTACGAGCAGTACTTC. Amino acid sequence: CASSEGARYEQYF.

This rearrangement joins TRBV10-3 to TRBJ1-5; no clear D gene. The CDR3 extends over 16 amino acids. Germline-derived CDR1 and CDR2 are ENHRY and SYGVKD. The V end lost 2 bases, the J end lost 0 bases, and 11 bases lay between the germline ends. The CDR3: CAISERRANSNQPQHF. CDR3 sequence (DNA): TGTGCCATCAGTGAGCGCCGGGCGAATAGCAATCAGCCCCAGCATTTT.

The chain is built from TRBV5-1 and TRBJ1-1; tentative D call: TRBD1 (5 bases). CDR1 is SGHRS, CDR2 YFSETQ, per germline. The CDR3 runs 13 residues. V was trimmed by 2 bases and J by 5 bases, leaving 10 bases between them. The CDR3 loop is CASSFLEGTEAFF. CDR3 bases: TGCGCCAGCAGCTTTTTGGAGGGGACTGAAGCTTTCTTT.

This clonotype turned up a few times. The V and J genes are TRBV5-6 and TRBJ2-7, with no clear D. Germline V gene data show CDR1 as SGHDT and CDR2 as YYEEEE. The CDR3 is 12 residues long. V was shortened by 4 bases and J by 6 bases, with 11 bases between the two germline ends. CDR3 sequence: CASSLVVGEQYF. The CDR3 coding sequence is TGTGCCAGCAGCCTTGTAGTAGGCGAGCAGTACTTC.

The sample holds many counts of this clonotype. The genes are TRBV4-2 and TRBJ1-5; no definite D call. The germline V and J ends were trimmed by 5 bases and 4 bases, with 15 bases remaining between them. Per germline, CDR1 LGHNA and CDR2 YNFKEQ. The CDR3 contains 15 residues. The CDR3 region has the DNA TGTGCCAGCAGCTCACCAATGGACGGGAATCAGCCCCAGCATTTT. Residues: CASSSPMDGNQPQHF.